A selection of T cell receptor beta chains follows, all from one sample in a study of CD8 T cells in ankylosing spondylitis. Via MiXCR, TCRdb re-called the 5' RACE reads, giving one row per CDR3 protein. The sample shows a few hundred thousand distinct CDR3 sequences, more than 9% of them seen only once. Sequencing was performed on blood, either unsorted or a sorted T cell fraction (not recorded which). These receptors were obtained from a female donor with ankylosing spondylitis or in good health (not recorded which). Both conserved end residues are part of each CDR3. Fields, in order: clone size, V gene, J gene, D gene, CDR3 DNA, CDR3 protein. The D gene is left open where the match is weak. Size values are once, few and many counts, or a class for expanded clones, and some rows have none.

clone_size: many; v_call: TRBV20-1; j_call: TRBJ2-7; d_call: NA; cdr3_nt: TGCAGTGCTAGAGATAATTCGGGAACTAGTCCGAACGAGCAGTACTTC; cdr3_aa: CSARDNSGTSPNEQYF
clone_size: NA; v_call: TRBV5-1; j_call: TRBJ1-1; d_call: NA; cdr3_nt: TGCGCCAGTCGATCCGGGACGGCGAACACTGAAGCTTACTTT; cdr3_aa: CASRSGTANTEAYF
clone_size: many; v_call: TRBV12-3/TRBV12-4; j_call: TRBJ2-2; d_call: TRBD1; cdr3_nt: TGTGCCAGCAGTAAGGGACAGGGGGACACCGGGGAGCTGTTTTTT; cdr3_aa: CASSKGQGDTGELFF
clone_size: many; v_call: TRBV5-6; j_call: TRBJ2-5; d_call: NA; cdr3_nt: TGTGCCAGCAAGGGTGGAGAGACCCAGTACTTC; cdr3_aa: CASKGGETQYF
clone_size: many; v_call: TRBV28; j_call: TRBJ1-2; d_call: TRBD1; cdr3_nt: TGTGCCAGCAGTTTCCAGGGGGCGGGAGGCTACACCTTC; cdr3_aa: CASSFQGAGGYTF
clone_size: few; v_call: TRBV6-5; j_call: TRBJ2-5; d_call: TRBD2; cdr3_nt: TGTGCCAGCAGTTACTGGGGACTACAAGAGACCCAGTACTTC; cdr3_aa: CASSYWGLQETQYF
clone_size: many; v_call: TRBV5-1; j_call: TRBJ1-1; d_call: NA; cdr3_nt: TGCGCCAGCAGGTACGCCAGGACAGATGAAGCTTTCTTT; cdr3_aa: CASRYARTDEAFF
clone_size: NA; v_call: TRBV3-1; j_call: TRBJ2-2; d_call: NA; cdr3_nt: TGTGCCAGCAGGAAAGGAGGCAGGTTGGGCCGAACCGGGGAGCTGTTTTTT; cdr3_aa: CASRKGGRLGRTGELFF
clone_size: few; v_call: TRBV7-9; j_call: TRBJ1-1; d_call: TRBD1; cdr3_nt: TGTGCCAGCAGTCGGACAGGGGTGAACACTGAAGCTTTCTTT; cdr3_aa: CASSRTGVNTEAFF
clone_size: many; v_call: TRBV5-1; j_call: TRBJ1-3; d_call: NA; cdr3_nt: TGCGCCAGCAGCCCACAGGGTTCTGGAAACACCATATATTTT; cdr3_aa: CASSPQGSGNTIYF
clone_size: NA; v_call: TRBV4-1; j_call: TRBJ2-1; d_call: NA; cdr3_nt: TGCGCCAGCAGCCAAGGGGCAAACGGGGGCTCCTACAATGAGCAGTTCTTC; cdr3_aa: CASSQGANGGSYNEQFF
clone_size: many; v_call: TRBV4-1; j_call: TRBJ1-3; d_call: NA; cdr3_nt: TGCGCCAGCAGCCTAGTCATGGTGGCTAGAAACACCATATATTTT; cdr3_aa: CASSLVMVARNTIYF
clone_size: few; v_call: TRBV30; j_call: TRBJ2-7; d_call: NA; cdr3_nt: TGTGCCTGGAGTGAATCGGACTACGAGCAGTACTTC; cdr3_aa: CAWSESDYEQYF
clone_size: NA; v_call: TRBV5-1; j_call: TRBJ1-2; d_call: NA; cdr3_nt: TGCGCCAGCAGCTTTGGGGCGGTGGAGGGTGGCTACACCTTC; cdr3_aa: CASSFGAVEGGYTF
clone_size: NA; v_call: TRBV9; j_call: TRBJ2-3; d_call: NA; cdr3_nt: TGTGCCAGCAGCGTAGGAGCTGGGACATATCGATCTAGCACAGATACGCAGTATTTT; cdr3_aa: CASSVGAGTYRSSTDTQYF
clone_size: many; v_call: TRBV10-3; j_call: TRBJ2-2; d_call: NA; cdr3_nt: TGTGCCATCAGTGAGGAGGGTCGCTCTAGCGGGGAGCTGTTTTTT; cdr3_aa: CAISEEGRSSGELFF
clone_size: many; v_call: TRBV7-2; j_call: TRBJ1-6; d_call: TRBD1; cdr3_nt: TGTGCCAGCAGCCCTTGGACAGGGGATCATTCACCCCTCCACTTT; cdr3_aa: CASSPWTGDHSPLHF
clone_size: many; v_call: TRBV20-1; j_call: TRBJ1-5; d_call: NA; cdr3_nt: TGCAGTGCTAGATTGAAGGCTTGGGGCAATCAGCCCCAGCATTTT; cdr3_aa: CSARLKAWGNQPQHF